These 13 T cell receptor beta chains originate from one sample sequenced in a study of cytomegalovirus exposure and HLA in healthy donors. Repertoires were generated with immunoSEQ multiplex PCR, while TCRdb's copy carries only in-frame clones and drops some. The sample shows fewer than 350,000 clones, 70% to 90% of them seen only once. Input material: PBMCs. These receptors came from a young woman in good health and CMV-seronegative.

This chain links TRBV27 with TRBJ1-1, with 9 bases that match TRBD1. The CDR3 has 15 residues. Germline V gene sequence: CDR1 MNHEY, CDR2 SMNVEV (reference sequence). The ends lost 1 base at V and 3 bases at J; junction bases unmatched: 3. CDR3 nucleotide sequence: TGTGCCAGCAGTTTATGGGACAGGGTAGACACTGAAGCTTTCTTT. Protein product: CASSLWDRVDTEAFF.

V and J are TRBV27 and TRBJ2-2, with TRBD2 matching over 8 bases. Trimming took 6 bases from V and 9 from J; bases not matched to a gene: 9. CDR1 is MNHEY, CDR2 SMNVEV, per germline (reference sequence). The CDR3 extends over 14 amino acids. The CDR3 loop is CASRPGGMTWELFF. The CDR3 DNA follows: TGTGCCAGCAGGCCGGGGGGGATGACCTGGGAGCTGTTTTTT.

V is TRBV7-8 and J is TRBJ2-3, with D tentatively TRBD1 (6 bases). V was cut by 8 bases and J by 1 base, with 13 bases left in between. CDR1 and CDR2 (germline): SGHVS, FQNEAQ. The CDR3 has 14 amino acids. The CDR3 region has the DNA TGTGCCAGCGGCGGTCCAGGGGGCACAGATACGCAGTATTTT. It translates to CASGGPGGTDTQYF.

This chain links TRBV30 with TRBJ1-1, with 7 positions matching TRBD1. Trimming took 8 bases from V and 5 from J; bases not matched to a gene: 20. The CDR3 covers 16 residues. The germline gives CDR1 GTSNPN, CDR2 SVGIG (reference sequence). The chain's CDR3 is CAHNQRRQGSETEAFF. Written as DNA, the CDR3 is TGTGCCCACAATCAACGGAGACAGGGATCGGAGACTGAAGCTTTCTTT.

The V and J genes are TRBV7-8 and TRBJ1-1, with D possibly TRBD1 on 6 matching bases. The V end lost 4 bases, the J end lost 1 base, and 13 bases lay between the germline ends. Germline V lookup: CDR1 SGHVS, CDR2 FQNEAQ. The CDR3 is 15 residues long. DNA of the CDR3: TGTGCCAGCAGCTCTTCCCGGACAGCGAACACTGAAGCTTTCTTT. It yields the protein CASSSSRTANTEAFF. Using reference TRBV7-8 and TRBJ1-1 for the parts outside the CDR3, the full variable domain is GAGVSQSPRYKVAKRGQDVALRCDPISGHVSLFWYQQALGQGPEFLTYFQNEAQLDKSGLPSDRFFAERPEGSVSTLKIQRTQQEDSAVYLCASSSSRTANTEAFFGQGTRLTVV.

This chain uses TRBV19 with TRBJ2-2; TRBD2 aligns across 8 bases. In germline, CDR1 is LNHDA, CDR2 SQIVND (reference sequence). This CDR3 region has 15 residues. V gave up 5 bases and J gave up 7 bases; unmatched junction bases: 9. Here the CDR3 DNA reads TGTGCCAGTAGTGCCCCCGGGACTAGTGTCGGGGAGCTGTTTTTT. This gives the protein CASSAPGTSVGELFF.

This clone is a singleton in its sample. V and J are TRBV5-6 and TRBJ2-1; 7 bases align to TRBD1. The CDR3 spans 16 residues. V lost 1 base, J lost 8 bases, and 12 bases stayed unmatched. Germline loops: CDR1 SGHDT, CDR2 YYEEEE. The CDR3 DNA sequence: TGTGCCAGCAGCTTGTTTACTGGGACAGTAATCGATGAGCAGTTCTTC. Encoded protein: CASSLFTGTVIDEQFF.

The chain joins TRBV5-1 to TRBJ1-3; unclear D gene. Trimming removed 3 bases at V and 0 bases at J, with 13 bases between. Germline-derived CDR1 and CDR2 are SGHRS and YFSETQ. CDR3 size: 16 residues. CDR3 nucleotide sequence: TGCGCCAGCAGCTGGTTGGAGGGAGCCTCTGGAAACACCATATATTTT. This sequence encodes CASSWLEGASGNTIYF.

This rearrangement joins TRBV6-1 to TRBJ2-2; no reliable D call. Trimming pared 8 bases from V and 0 bases from J, leaving 10 bases between. Germline values: CDR1 MNHNS, CDR2 SASEGT. This CDR3 spans 14 amino acids. The CDR3: CASVEQSNTGELFF. The CDR3 DNA reads as TGTGCCAGCGTGGAACAGTCGAACACCGGGGAGCTGTTTTTT.

The chain links TRBV7-2 to TRBJ2-3; D possibly corresponds to TRBD2 (6 bases). Between the trimmed V and J ends, which lost 1 base and 0 bases, there was a span of 8 bases. The germline V gene has CDR1 SGHTA and CDR2 FQGNSA. The CDR3 loop spans 15 amino acids. The CDR3 loop is CASSLELASTDTQYF. In DNA form, the CDR3 reads TGTGCCAGCAGCTTAGAACTAGCTAGCACAGATACGCAGTATTTT. The full variable domain, rest sourced from reference TRBV7-2 and TRBJ2-3, is GAGVSQSPSNKVTEKGKDVELRCDPISGHTALYWYRQSLGQGLEFLIYFQGNSAPDKSGLPSDRFSAERTGGSVSTLTIQRTQQEDSAVYLCASSLELASTDTQYFGPGTRLTVL.

A note on this clone: Additional DNA sequences in this sample encode the identical CDR3. The J gene is TRBJ2-1, the V gene TRBV27; 10 bases match TRBD2. Trimming removed 2 bases from V and 10 bases from J; junction bases left unmatched: 5. This CDR3 has 14 amino acids. Germline CDR1 reads MNHEY; CDR2 reads SMNVEV (reference sequence). CDR3 region: CASSLGTSVNEQFF. The CDR3 DNA is TGTGCCAGCAGTTTAGGGACTAGCGTGAACGAGCAGTTCTTC.

A single count supports this clone. The rearrangement uses TRBV13 and TRBJ2-5, with 9 bases matching TRBD2. Germline CDR1 and CDR2: PRHDT and FYEKMQ (reference sequence). The CDR3 has 17 residues. V lost 5 bases to trimming and J lost 2 bases; unmatched junction nucleotides: 12. In nucleotides, the CDR3 is TGTGCCAGCAGCGGCGGACCTCTAGCGGGGCGGCAAGAGACCCAGTACTTC. It translates to CASSGGPLAGRQETQYF.

The rearrangement uses TRBV29-1 and TRBJ1-2; D ambiguous. There are 12 residues in the CDR3. Trimming removed 5 bases from V and 3 bases from J, with 10 bases in between. Germline V gives CDR1 SQVTM, CDR2 ANQGSEA. The CDR3 loop is CSVQARDYGYTF. The CDR3 DNA is TGCAGCGTTCAGGCCAGAGACTATGGCTACACCTTC.